A single T cell receptor (beta chain) is shown here with its context. Sequencing used immunoSEQ multiplex PCR; TCRdb keeps in-frame clones, though not all of them. Among 130,000 to 150,000 clones listed, around nine tenths were seen once. This record comes from a study of radiation and T cells in renal cell carcinoma. This CDR3 comprises 14 residues. From germline, CDR1 is SGHAT and CDR2 FQNNGV. The V end was cut by 5 bases, the J end by 8 bases, with 15 bases between. Time point described: blood 4 weeks post-SBRT, at nephrectomy. The treatment here: 15 Gy SBRT to primary tumor, nephrectomy 4 weeks later. Nephrectomy followed 15 Gy stereotactic body radiation by 4 weeks.

The V and J genes are TRBV11-2 and TRBJ1-4; possibly TRBD1 for D (6 bases). The source is a woman between 45 and 60 years old with renal cell carcinoma. This material consisted of blood, taken from a patient whose treatment included radiotherapy and nephrectomy. The CDR3 loop is CASSPQGSGEKLFF. CDR3 DNA: TGTGCCAGCAGCCCTCAGGGGTCGGGGGAAAAACTGTTTTTT.